This T cell receptor (beta chain) was found in a study of T-cell memory formation after mild COVID-19. Whole-study context: Largely, the TCR clusters proved donor specific. Study observations and caveats: The authors did not confirm SARS-CoV-2 specificity of second-wave clones peaking day 37. Clones that contracted clustered mainly in CM and EM if CD4+ and in EMRA if CD8+.

Constant-segment-primed 5'RACE gave TCR alpha and TCR beta cDNA libraries with sample barcodes and UMIs. TCRdb reanalysed the 5' RACE reads using MiXCR and keeps one entry per CDR3 protein. The sample holds about 350,000 distinct CDR3 sequences, roughly an eighth seen once. CDR3 length equals 15 residues. Germline assignment: CDR1 ENHRY and CDR2 SYGVKD. V lost 3 bases and J 4 bases, leaving 14 bases between the germline ends. This clonotype was detected only a few times. Its specificity is unknown. The rearrangement uses TRBV10-3 and TRBJ2-3; weak D call: TRBD2 (6 bases). Source material: PBMCs or a T cell subset sorted from them (not recorded which). This receptor was obtained from a man between 18 and 29 years old who had mild COVID-19 (a few samples of this study predate the infection). Cell type and time point are not known. The chain's CDR3 is CAISELGGGADTQYF. DNA for the CDR3: TGTGCCATCAGTGAACTGGGAGGCGGGGCAGATACGCAGTATTTT.